These 3 T cell receptor beta chains originate from one sample sequenced in a study of response to subunit inactivated influenza vaccine (dated by TCRdb to 2016 to 2019). The library was prepared using RT-PCR. For sequencing, an Illumina HiSeq 2500 was employed. The raw public reads went through TCRdb reprocessing: fastp at Q25, MiXCR clone calling, in-frame beta chains kept. Identical CDR3 protein sequences are pooled into one entry, listed with their most common genes and DNA. The sample data list 500,000 to 600,000 distinct CDR3 sequences, and approximately 16% of these were observed just once. Together, the top ten hold roughly 3.1% of the sample. Here the sequenced sample was CD4+ T cells sorted from PBMCs, taken approximately 25 months after vaccination. These receptors originate from a man aged 50 to 75 who received an inactivated influenza vaccine. Donor details come from another sample of the same person, matched by shared clones.

The gene calls are TRBV3-1 and TRBJ2-7; a weak D match, TRBD2 (6 bases). V lost 1 base and J lost 4, with 14 bases in between. Germline CDR1 LGHDT, CDR2 YNNKEL (reference sequence). The CDR3 covers 15 residues. The CDR3 nucleotides read TGTGCCAGCAGCCAAGCCCCAGGACTACAGTACGAGCAGTACTTC. Its translation is CASSQAPGLQYEQYF.

This clonotype was seen more than once but under ten times. V and J are TRBV20-1 and TRBJ2-3, with D perhaps TRBD1 (5 bases). The germline V gene encodes CDR1 DFQATT and CDR2 SNEGSKA (reference sequence). CDR3 size: 15 residues. Trimming took 3 bases from V and 4 from J, leaving 17 bases between them. The CDR3 bases are TGCAGTGCTAGTGGGGCCTCTGGAGAAGCAGATACGCAGTATTTT. Translated, it gives CSASGASGEADTQYF.

This clonotype was detected many times. The chain employs TRBV10-3 and TRBJ2-3; D not resolved. The ends were cut back, 3 bases at V and 1 base at J, with 11 bases in the middle. The CDR3 is 15 residues long. CDR1 and CDR2 (germline): ENHRY, SYGVKD. This CDR3 is CAISDRSSGTDTQYF. The DNA of the CDR3 is TGTGCCATCAGTGACCGGAGTTCGGGCACAGATACGCAGTATTTT.